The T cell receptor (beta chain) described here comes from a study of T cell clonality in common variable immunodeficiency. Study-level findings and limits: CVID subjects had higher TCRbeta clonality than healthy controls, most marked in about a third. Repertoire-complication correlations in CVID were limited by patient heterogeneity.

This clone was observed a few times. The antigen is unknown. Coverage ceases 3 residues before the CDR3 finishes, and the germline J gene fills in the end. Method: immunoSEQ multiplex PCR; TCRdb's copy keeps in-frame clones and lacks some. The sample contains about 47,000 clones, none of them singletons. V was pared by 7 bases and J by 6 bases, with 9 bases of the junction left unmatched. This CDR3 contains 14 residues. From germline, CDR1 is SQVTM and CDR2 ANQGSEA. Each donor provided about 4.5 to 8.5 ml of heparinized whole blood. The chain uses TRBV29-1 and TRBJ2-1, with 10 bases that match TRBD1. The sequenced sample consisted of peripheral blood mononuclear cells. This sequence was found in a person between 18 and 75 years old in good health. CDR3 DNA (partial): TGCAGCGGCATCGACAGGGGGCGAGGCAATGAG. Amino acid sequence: CSGIDRGRGNE. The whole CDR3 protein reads CSGIDRGRGNEQFF.